This is a list of T cell receptor beta chains from one sample in a study of shared clonotypes between healthy human individuals. Sequencing was performed with immunoSEQ multiplex PCR; in TCRdb, only in-frame clones are kept and a portion is missing. The table has some 900,000 clones, 76% seen once. The sequenced sample consisted of memory CD4+ T cells sorted from blood. The receptors were gathered from a man between 18 and 29 years old in good health. Each CDR3 is given with its conserved first and last residue. Fields, in order: D gene, clone size, V gene, J gene, CDR3 protein, CDR3 DNA. A D gene is named only where the DNA matches it firmly. Some rows have no size entry. The others give once, few or many, or a class for an expanded clone.

d_call: TRBD2
clone_size: .
v_call: TRBV15
j_call: TRBJ2-2
cdr3_aa: CATSSAGLAGEGDTGELFF
cdr3_nt: TGTGCCACCAGCAGCGCGGGACTAGCGGGGGAAGGGGACACCGGGGAGCTGTTTTTT

d_call: TRBD1
clone_size: .
v_call: TRBV6-5
j_call: TRBJ2-1
cdr3_aa: CASSRDRGDEQFF
cdr3_nt: TGTGCCAGCAGTCGGGACAGAGGCGATGAGCAGTTCTTC

d_call: TRBD2
clone_size: .
v_call: TRBV5-1
j_call: TRBJ2-3
cdr3_aa: CASSTSGSIDTQYF
cdr3_nt: TGCGCCAGCAGCACTAGCGGGAGTATCGATACGCAGTATTTT

d_call: TRBD1
clone_size: .
v_call: TRBV27
j_call: TRBJ1-1
cdr3_aa: CASSLYRGLIDTEAFF
cdr3_nt: TGTGCCAGCAGTTTGTACAGGGGGCTTATTGACACTGAAGCTTTCTTT

d_call: TRBD2
clone_size: .
v_call: TRBV27
j_call: TRBJ2-1
cdr3_aa: CASSLGSPGLAGAKQFF
cdr3_nt: TGTGCCAGCAGTTTGGGCTCACCGGGACTAGCGGGAGCAAAGCAGTTCTTC

d_call: .
clone_size: few
v_call: TRBV7-8
j_call: TRBJ1-1
cdr3_aa: CASSADLNTEAFF
cdr3_nt: TGTGCCAGCAGCGCGGACCTGAACACTGAAGCTTTCTTT

d_call: .
clone_size: .
v_call: TRBV5-4
j_call: TRBJ2-5
cdr3_aa: CASSSQVFGETQYF
cdr3_nt: TGTGCCAGCAGCTCCCAGGTTTTCGGGGAGACCCAGTACTTC

d_call: .
clone_size: many
v_call: TRBV15
j_call: TRBJ2-4
cdr3_aa: CATSRGGTPGWDIQYF
cdr3_nt: TGTGCCACCAGCAGAGGAGGGACCCCAGGATGGGACATTCAGTACTTC

d_call: TRBD1
clone_size: .
v_call: TRBV5-6
j_call: TRBJ1-5
cdr3_aa: CASSFDRDQPQHF
cdr3_nt: TGTGCCAGCAGCTTCGACAGGGATCAGCCCCAGCATTTT

d_call: TRBD2
clone_size: .
v_call: TRBV18
j_call: TRBJ2-3
cdr3_aa: CASSPTYGGADTQYF
cdr3_nt: TGTGCCAGCTCACCTACTTACGGGGGGGCAGATACGCAGTATTTT

d_call: .
clone_size: .
v_call: TRBV28
j_call: TRBJ2-7
cdr3_aa: CASSLLGPYEQYF
cdr3_nt: TGTGCCAGCAGTTTACTGGGGCCCTACGAGCAGTACTTC

d_call: .
clone_size: once
v_call: TRBV30
j_call: TRBJ2-2
cdr3_aa: CAFTGWGSTGELFF
cdr3_nt: TGTGCCTTCACAGGGTGGGGATCCACCGGGGAGCTGTTTTTT

d_call: .
clone_size: .
v_call: TRBV18
j_call: TRBJ1-2
cdr3_aa: CASSPTGQGYGYTF
cdr3_nt: TGTGCCAGCTCACCGACGGGACAAGGCTATGGCTACACCTTC

d_call: .
clone_size: once
v_call: TRBV5-6
j_call: TRBJ1-2
cdr3_aa: CASSLVRGPGGYTF
cdr3_nt: TGTGCCAGCAGCTTGGTTCGGGGCCCTGGGGGCTACACCTTC

d_call: TRBD2
clone_size: few
v_call: TRBV23-1
j_call: TRBJ2-5
cdr3_aa: CASSQWPGGDGETQYF
cdr3_nt: TGCGCCAGCAGTCAATGGCCGGGGGGGGACGGAGAGACCCAGTACTTC

d_call: .
clone_size: .
v_call: TRBV5-1
j_call: TRBJ2-1
cdr3_aa: CASSLDRVGNEQFF
cdr3_nt: TGCGCCAGCAGCTTGGACAGGGTCGGCAATGAGCAGTTCTTC

d_call: TRBD2
clone_size: few
v_call: TRBV5-1
j_call: TRBJ2-3
cdr3_aa: CASSSGTSVGTDTQYF
cdr3_nt: TGCGCCAGCAGCTCAGGGACTAGTGTGGGCACAGATACGCAGTATTTT

d_call: TRBD2
clone_size: .
v_call: TRBV5-1
j_call: TRBJ2-5
cdr3_aa: CASKTGLAGGEETQYF
cdr3_nt: TGCGCCAGCAAAACGGGACTAGCGGGAGGGGAAGAGACCCAGTACTTC

d_call: TRBD1
clone_size: .
v_call: TRBV19
j_call: TRBJ1-5
cdr3_aa: CASSYGTGVRETQHF
cdr3_nt: TGTGCCAGTAGTTACGGGACAGGGGTTCGGGAGACCCAGCATTTT

d_call: .
clone_size: .
v_call: TRBV19
j_call: TRBJ1-2
cdr3_aa: CASRLDGSQGYGYTF
cdr3_nt: TGTGCCAGTAGGCTGGACGGGAGCCAAGGCTATGGCTACACCTTC

d_call: .
clone_size: .
v_call: TRBV5-4
j_call: TRBJ2-3
cdr3_aa: CASSPGRVSTDTQYF
cdr3_nt: TGTGCCAGCAGTCCAGGAAGGGTAAGCACAGATACGCAGTATTTT

d_call: .
clone_size: .
v_call: TRBV7-6
j_call: TRBJ2-5
cdr3_aa: CASSLVGAGETQYF
cdr3_nt: TGTGCCAGCAGCTTAGTCGGGGCCGGCGAGACCCAGTACTTC

d_call: .
clone_size: few
v_call: TRBV6-4
j_call: TRBJ2-2
cdr3_aa: CASLNTDTGELFF
cdr3_nt: TGTGCCAGCCTCAATACTGACACCGGGGAGCTGTTTTTT

d_call: TRBD2
clone_size: .
v_call: TRBV29-1
j_call: TRBJ2-7
cdr3_aa: CSVMLAGVYEQYF
cdr3_nt: TGCAGCGTTATGTTAGCGGGAGTCTACGAGCAGTACTTC

d_call: TRBD2
clone_size: .
v_call: TRBV19
j_call: TRBJ2-7
cdr3_aa: CASSTQTSPFSYEQYF
cdr3_nt: TGTGCCAGTAGTACCCAGACTAGCCCCTTCTCCTACGAGCAGTACTTC

d_call: .
clone_size: .
v_call: TRBV5-1
j_call: TRBJ2-5
cdr3_aa: CASSSSGNQETQYF
cdr3_nt: TGCGCCAGCAGCTCGTCGGGCAACCAAGAGACCCAGTACTTC

d_call: TRBD2
clone_size: .
v_call: TRBV28
j_call: TRBJ2-3
cdr3_aa: CASIGTSGGFDTQYF
cdr3_nt: TGTGCTAGCATTGGGACTAGCGGGGGGTTCGATACGCAGTATTTT

d_call: TRBD1
clone_size: .
v_call: TRBV6-6
j_call: TRBJ1-1
cdr3_aa: CASTGDLNTEAFF
cdr3_nt: TGTGCCAGTACAGGGGATTTGAACACTGAAGCTTTCTTT

d_call: .
clone_size: .
v_call: TRBV18
j_call: TRBJ1-1
cdr3_aa: CASSPSYTEAFF
cdr3_nt: TGTGCCAGCTCCCCCTCCTACACTGAAGCTTTCTTT

d_call: .
clone_size: once
v_call: TRBV30
j_call: TRBJ2-2
cdr3_aa: CAWRSQVNTGELFF
cdr3_nt: TGTGCCTGGAGATCACAGGTTAACACCGGGGAGCTGTTTTTT

d_call: .
clone_size: .
v_call: TRBV28
j_call: TRBJ2-7
cdr3_aa: CASSRGGYEQYF
cdr3_nt: TGTGCCAGCAGTCGAGGGGGCTACGAGCAGTACTTC

d_call: .
clone_size: few
v_call: TRBV11-3
j_call: TRBJ2-2
cdr3_aa: CASSSWRSNTGELFF
cdr3_nt: TGTGCCAGCAGCTCGTGGCGGTCGAACACCGGGGAGCTGTTTTTT

d_call: .
clone_size: .
v_call: TRBV6-6
j_call: TRBJ2-3
cdr3_aa: CASSRTDTQYF
cdr3_nt: TGTGCCAGCAGTAGGACGGATACGCAGTATTTT

d_call: TRBD1
clone_size: .
v_call: TRBV7-2
j_call: TRBJ1-4
cdr3_aa: CASSSGQGDEKLFF
cdr3_nt: TGTGCCAGCAGCTCGGGACAGGGGGACGAAAAACTGTTTTTT

d_call: .
clone_size: .
v_call: TRBV5-1
j_call: TRBJ1-1
cdr3_aa: CASSEVETPNTEAFF
cdr3_nt: TGCGCCAGCAGCGAGGTAGAAACACCTAACACTGAAGCTTTCTTT

d_call: .
clone_size: .
v_call: TRBV6-6
j_call: TRBJ1-2
cdr3_aa: CASSADYGYTF
cdr3_nt: TGTGCCAGCAGTGCCGATTATGGCTACACCTTC

d_call: TRBD2
clone_size: .
v_call: TRBV27
j_call: TRBJ2-3
cdr3_aa: CASSLGLAGATDTQYF
cdr3_nt: TGTGCCAGCAGTTTAGGGCTAGCGGGGGCGACAGATACGCAGTATTTT

d_call: .
clone_size: .
v_call: TRBV6-6
j_call: TRBJ1-2
cdr3_aa: CASIYSPRGENYGYTF
cdr3_nt: TGTGCCAGCATCTACTCCCCCCGGGGGGAGAACTATGGCTACACCTTC

d_call: TRBD2
clone_size: .
v_call: TRBV11-2
j_call: TRBJ2-7
cdr3_aa: CASSLAPLGLASTYEQYF
cdr3_nt: TGTGCCAGCAGCTTAGCCCCATTAGGACTAGCTTCGACCTACGAGCAGTACTTC

d_call: .
clone_size: .
v_call: TRBV2
j_call: TRBJ2-1
cdr3_aa: CASSEATVGHNEQFF
cdr3_nt: TGTGCCAGCAGTGAGGCGACCGTCGGGCACAATGAGCAGTTCTTC

d_call: .
clone_size: .
v_call: TRBV30
j_call: TRBJ1-6
cdr3_aa: CAVDPSSSYNSPLHF
cdr3_nt: TGTGCTGTCGATCCGTCGAGCTCCTATAATTCACCCCTCCACTTT

d_call: .
clone_size: .
v_call: TRBV21-1
j_call: TRBJ2-1
cdr3_aa: CASSTLGLLQEQFF
cdr3_nt: TGTGCCAGCAGCACTCTAGGACTTCTTCAAGAGCAGTTCTTC

d_call: TRBD1
clone_size: .
v_call: TRBV5-1
j_call: TRBJ2-1
cdr3_aa: CASSWTGYNEQFF
cdr3_nt: TGCGCCAGCAGCTGGACAGGATACAATGAGCAGTTCTTC

d_call: .
clone_size: .
v_call: TRBV11-2
j_call: TRBJ1-2
cdr3_aa: CASSLGAKTTF
cdr3_nt: TGTGCCAGCAGCTTAGGGGCAAAAACGACCTTC

d_call: .
clone_size: .
v_call: TRBV5-1
j_call: TRBJ2-5
cdr3_aa: CASQPPGGQETQYF
cdr3_nt: TGCGCCAGCCAACCTCCTGGGGGCCAAGAGACCCAGTACTTC

d_call: TRBD1
clone_size: .
v_call: TRBV11-3
j_call: TRBJ2-5
cdr3_aa: CASSLQGAGDQETQYF
cdr3_nt: TGTGCCAGCAGCTTACAGGGGGCTGGGGACCAAGAGACCCAGTACTTC

d_call: TRBD2
clone_size: .
v_call: TRBV2
j_call: TRBJ2-5
cdr3_aa: CARGLAGRETQYF
cdr3_nt: TGTGCCAGGGGACTAGCGGGACGGGAGACCCAGTACTTC

d_call: TRBD2
clone_size: .
v_call: TRBV4-2
j_call: TRBJ2-3
cdr3_aa: CASSQGVSGGHTDTQYF
cdr3_nt: TGTGCCAGCAGCCAAGGGGTAAGCGGGGGGCACACAGATACGCAGTATTTT

d_call: TRBD1
clone_size: .
v_call: TRBV7-8
j_call: TRBJ2-7
cdr3_aa: CASSLVGGTGSYEQYF
cdr3_nt: TGTGCCAGCAGCTTAGTAGGGGGGACAGGGTCCTACGAGCAGTACTTC

d_call: .
clone_size: .
v_call: TRBV9
j_call: TRBJ2-3
cdr3_aa: CASTLRTDTQYF
cdr3_nt: TGTGCCAGCACCTTGAGGACAGATACGCAGTATTTT

d_call: .
clone_size: .
v_call: TRBV7-9
j_call: TRBJ2-2
cdr3_aa: CASSPQWTSMGGELFF
cdr3_nt: TGTGCCAGCAGCCCTCAATGGACCTCAATGGGCGGGGAGCTGTTTTTT

d_call: TRBD2
clone_size: .
v_call: TRBV18
j_call: TRBJ2-2
cdr3_aa: CASSPFSSGGPNTGELFF
cdr3_nt: TGTGCCAGCTCACCATTCTCTAGCGGGGGGCCGAACACCGGGGAGCTGTTTTTT

d_call: TRBD2
clone_size: few
v_call: TRBV2
j_call: TRBJ2-2
cdr3_aa: CASRRTASGTNTGELFF
cdr3_nt: TGTGCCAGCAGGCGGACGGCTAGCGGGACGAACACCGGGGAGCTGTTTTTT

d_call: .
clone_size: .
v_call: TRBV9
j_call: TRBJ1-2
cdr3_aa: CASSVAVGGGYTF
cdr3_nt: TGTGCCAGCAGCGTAGCTGTCGGAGGTGGCTACACCTTC